The clone carrying this TCR beta chain occurred once. Its cognate antigen is unknown. The CDR3 runs 14 residues. With 6 bases clipped from V and 2 bases from J, the junction kept 6 bases outside the gene matches. Germline values: CDR1 SGHRS, CDR2 YFSETQ. The sample belongs to a study of cytomegalovirus exposure and HLA in healthy donors. Across the whole study: Roughly 80 million unique TCRs from HLA-typed donors made up an early data release.

The donors, nominally healthy at sampling, likely had unrecorded immune exposures. PCR primers comprised 60 Vbeta and 13 Jbeta primers. Clones were sequenced by immunoSEQ multiplex PCR, and TCRdb holds only the in-frame ones, with some missing. Of roughly 230,000 clones listed, roughly 78% are singletons. Broader study findings: Follow-up analysis found HLA locus-dependent TCR association rates, highest for DRB1 and lowest for HLA-C.

Source material: PBMCs. The sequence was obtained from a boy aged 5-17 years in good health and CMV-seronegative. This chain links TRBV5-1 with TRBJ2-3, with 7 bases fitting TRBD2. In nucleotides, the CDR3 is TGCGCCAGCAACCCTAGCGGACACACAGATACGCAGTATTTT. Translating gives CASNPSGHTDTQYF.